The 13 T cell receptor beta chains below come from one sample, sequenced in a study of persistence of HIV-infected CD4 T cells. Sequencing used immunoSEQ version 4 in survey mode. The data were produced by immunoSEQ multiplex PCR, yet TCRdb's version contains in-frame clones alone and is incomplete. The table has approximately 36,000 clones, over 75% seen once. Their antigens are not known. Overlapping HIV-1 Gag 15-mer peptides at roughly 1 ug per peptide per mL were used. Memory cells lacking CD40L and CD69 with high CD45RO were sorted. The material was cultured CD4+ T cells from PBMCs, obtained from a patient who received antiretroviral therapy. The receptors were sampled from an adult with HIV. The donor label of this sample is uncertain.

The CDR3 nucleotides read TGTGCCAGCAGCCCTCACAATGAGCAGTTCTTC. This codes for CASSPHNEQFF. The rearrangement links TRBV9 to TRBJ2-1; D unclear. V lost 4 bases, J lost 5 bases, and 4 bases lay in between. Germline V gene sequence: CDR1 SGDLS, CDR2 YYNGEE. The CDR3 consists of 11 residues. Supplemented by reference TRBV9 and TRBJ2-1, the full variable domain reads DSGVTQTPKHLITATGQRVTLRCSPRSGDLSVYWYQQSLDQGLQFLIQYYNGEERAKGNILERFSAQQFPDLHSELNLSSLELGDSALYFCASSPHNEQFFGPGTRLTVL.

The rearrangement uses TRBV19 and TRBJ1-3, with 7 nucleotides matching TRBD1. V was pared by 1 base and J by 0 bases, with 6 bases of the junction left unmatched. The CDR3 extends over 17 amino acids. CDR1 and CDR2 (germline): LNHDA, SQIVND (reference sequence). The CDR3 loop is CASSIGRDSSSGNTIYF. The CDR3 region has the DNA TGTGCCAGTAGTATAGGGCGGGACAGCAGCTCTGGAAACACCATATATTTT. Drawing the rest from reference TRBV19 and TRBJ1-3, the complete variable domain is DGGITQSPKYLFRKEGQNVTLSCEQNLNHDAMYWYRQDPGQGLRLIYYSQIVNDFQKGDIAEGYSVSREKKESFPLTVTSAQKNPTAFYLCASSIGRDSSSGNTIYFGEGSWLTVV.

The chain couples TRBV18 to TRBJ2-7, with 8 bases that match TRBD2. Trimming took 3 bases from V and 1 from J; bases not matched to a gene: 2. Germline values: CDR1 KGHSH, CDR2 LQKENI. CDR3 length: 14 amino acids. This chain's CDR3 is CASSPGGGSYEQYF. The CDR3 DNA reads TGTGCCAGCTCACCCGGCGGGGGGTCCTACGAGCAGTACTTC.

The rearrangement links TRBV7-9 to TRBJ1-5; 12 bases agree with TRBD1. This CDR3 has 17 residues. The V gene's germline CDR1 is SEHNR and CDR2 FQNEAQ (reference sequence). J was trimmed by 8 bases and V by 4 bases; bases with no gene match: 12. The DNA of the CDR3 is TGTGCCAGCAGCTCCGGCGGGACAGGGGGCCAGAGAAAGCCCCAGCATTTT. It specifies CASSSGGTGGQRKPQHF.

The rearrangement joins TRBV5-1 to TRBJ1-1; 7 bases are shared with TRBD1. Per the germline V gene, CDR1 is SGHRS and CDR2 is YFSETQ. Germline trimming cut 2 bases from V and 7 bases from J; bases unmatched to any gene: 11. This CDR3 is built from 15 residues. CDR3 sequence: CASSFSSGTANEAFF. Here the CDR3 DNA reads TGCGCCAGCAGCTTCTCGTCCGGGACAGCTAATGAAGCTTTCTTT.

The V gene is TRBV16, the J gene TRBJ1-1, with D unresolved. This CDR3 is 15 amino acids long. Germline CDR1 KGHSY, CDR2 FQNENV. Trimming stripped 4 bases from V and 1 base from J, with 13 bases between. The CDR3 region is CASSPKGRTNTEAFF. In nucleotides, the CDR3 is TGTGCCAGCAGCCCAAAAGGACGGACGAACACTGAAGCTTTCTTT.

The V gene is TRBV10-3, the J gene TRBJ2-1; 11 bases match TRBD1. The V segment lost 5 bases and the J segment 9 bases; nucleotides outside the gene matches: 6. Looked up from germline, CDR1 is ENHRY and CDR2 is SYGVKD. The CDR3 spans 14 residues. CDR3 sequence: CAISRTGGLLEQFF. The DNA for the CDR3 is TGTGCCATCAGTCGGACAGGGGGCTTGCTTGAGCAGTTCTTC.

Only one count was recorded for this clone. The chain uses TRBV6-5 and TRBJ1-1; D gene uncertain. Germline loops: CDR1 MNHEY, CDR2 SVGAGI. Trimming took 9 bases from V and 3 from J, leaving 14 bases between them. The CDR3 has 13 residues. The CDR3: CASCELLDTEAFF. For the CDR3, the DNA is TGTGCCAGTTGCGAACTTTTGGACACTGAAGCTTTCTTT.

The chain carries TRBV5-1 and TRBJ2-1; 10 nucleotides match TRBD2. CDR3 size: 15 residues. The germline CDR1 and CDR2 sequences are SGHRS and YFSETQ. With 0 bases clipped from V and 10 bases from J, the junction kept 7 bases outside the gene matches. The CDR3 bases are TGCGCCAGCAGCTTGGTCCTAGCGGGGGATTCGGAGCAGTTCTTC. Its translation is CASSLVLAGDSEQFF.

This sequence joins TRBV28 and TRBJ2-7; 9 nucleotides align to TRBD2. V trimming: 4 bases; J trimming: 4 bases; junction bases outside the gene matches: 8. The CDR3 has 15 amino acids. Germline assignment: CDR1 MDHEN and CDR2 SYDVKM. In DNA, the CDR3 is TGTGCCAGCAGTTCCCCCGGGCGGGGGGGGTACGAGCAGTACTTC. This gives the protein CASSSPGRGGYEQYF.

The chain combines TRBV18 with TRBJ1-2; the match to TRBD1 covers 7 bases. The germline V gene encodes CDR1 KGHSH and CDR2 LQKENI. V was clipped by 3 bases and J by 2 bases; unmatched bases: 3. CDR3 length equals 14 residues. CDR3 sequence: CASSPGDSNYGYTF. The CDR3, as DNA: TGTGCCAGCTCACCCGGGGACAGCAACTATGGCTACACCTTC.

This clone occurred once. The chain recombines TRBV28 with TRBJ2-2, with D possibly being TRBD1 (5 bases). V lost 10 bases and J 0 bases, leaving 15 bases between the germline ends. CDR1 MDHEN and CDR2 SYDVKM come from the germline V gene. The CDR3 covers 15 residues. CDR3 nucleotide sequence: TGTGCCACCCAGTCTGGGGCCTCGAACACCGGGGAGCTGTTTTTT. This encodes CATQSGASNTGELFF. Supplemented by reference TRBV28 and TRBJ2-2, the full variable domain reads DVKVTQSSRYLVKRTGEKVFLECVQDMDHENMFWYRQDPGLGLRLIYFSYDVKMKEKGDIPEGYSVSREKKERFSLILESASTNQTSMYLCATQSGASNTGELFFGEGSRLTVL.

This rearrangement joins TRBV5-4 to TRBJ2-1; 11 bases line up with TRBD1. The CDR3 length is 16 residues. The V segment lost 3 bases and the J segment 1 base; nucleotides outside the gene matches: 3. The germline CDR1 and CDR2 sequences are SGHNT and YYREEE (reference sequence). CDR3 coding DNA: TGTGCCAGCAGCTCCGGACAGGGGGCGTCCTACAATGAGCAGTTCTTC. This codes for CASSSGQGASYNEQFF.